The T cell receptor (beta chain) described here comes from a study of cytotoxic CD8 clonotypes in ibrutinib-treated CLL. On the study more broadly: Response material was collected after a median 12 months of treatment, range 6 to 36. On average, around 89,000 productive rearrangements and 200,000 to 300,000 productive templates per sample.

A note on this clone: Its specificity is unknown.

Profiled with immunoSEQ multiplex PCR; TCRdb holds only in-frame clones, not every one. The sample holds 110,000 to 150,000 clones; 75% to 95% are singletons and the top ten take less than 14%. Study conclusions and caveats: Clonality was higher at baseline than in age-matched healthy donors and tracked circulating CD8+ T-cell counts.

The ends lost 2 bases at V and 0 bases at J; junction bases unmatched: 5. The germline V gene encodes CDR1 SEHNR and CDR2 FQNEAQ (reference sequence). CDR3 length equals 16 residues. This sequence originates from a human donor with chronic lymphocytic leukemia. The sample was PBMCs, taken after 12 months of ibrutinib treatment. The chain uses TRBV7-9 and TRBJ2-3, with TRBD2 identical over 7 bases. The CDR3 spells CASSLTVGGSTDTQYF. The CDR3 DNA is TGTGCCAGCAGCTTAACCGTCGGGGGGAGCACAGATACGCAGTATTTT.